Listed below are T cell receptor beta chains from one sample, sequenced in a study of blood T cell repertoires in COVID-19. Produced via immunoSEQ multiplex PCR; TCRdb's table is partial and in-frame only. The data hold a few hundred thousand clones, with around 86% observed a single time. The specimen was peripheral blood. All receptors come from a man of 80 years or more with acute or convalescent COVID-19. The CDR3 runs from the conserved cysteine through the conserved F or W. Fields, in order: V gene, clone size, J gene, D gene, CDR3 length, CDR3 DNA, CDR3 protein. A D gene is named only where the DNA matches it firmly. The size field is filled for only some rows; it gives once, few, many or a size class.

TRBV3-1/TRBV3-2	few	TRBJ2-5	TRBD2	16	TGTGCCAGCAGCCCGTTGAGCGGGAGGTACCAAGAGACCCAGTACTTC	CASSPLSGRYQETQYF
TRBV6-6	-	TRBJ2-7	-	14	TGTGCCAGCAGTGGGGGGTCCCTGGGGACCGAGCAGTACTTC	CASSGGSLGTEQYF
TRBV27	few	TRBJ2-7	-	14	TGTGCCAGCAGATCCCATGGGCGACAATACGAGCAGTACTTC	CASRSHGRQYEQYF
TRBV5-6	-	TRBJ1-2	-	16	TGTGCCAGCAGCCCTTCCCCACGCAGGGATACCTATGGCTACACCTTC	CASSPSPRRDTYGYTF
TRBV5-1	-	TRBJ2-3	TRBD1	16	TGCGCCAGCAGCTTGACCGGACAGGGGAGAGCAGATACGCAGTATTTT	CASSLTGQGRADTQYF
TRBV7-2	once	TRBJ1-5	-	14	TGTGCCAGCAGCTTCCCGGGGGGGAATCAGCCCCAGCATTTT	CASSFPGGNQPQHF
TRBV28	-	TRBJ2-5	TRBD2	13	TGTGCCAGCAGTTTGGGGAGGGAAGAGACCCAGTACTTC	CASSLGREETQYF
TRBV5-4	-	TRBJ1-2	-	15	TGTGCCAGCAGCGGTGACACCCCTGCCGACTATGGCTACACCTTC	CASSGDTPADYGYTF
TRBV27	once	TRBJ2-5	TRBD2	14	TGTGCCAGCAGTTGGGGGGGAAAACAAGAGACCCAGTACTTC	CASSWGGKQETQYF
TRBV18	-	TRBJ2-2	-	16	TGTGCCAGCTCACCCACGGGGGTCGAGAACACCGGGGAGCTGTTTTTT	CASSPTGVENTGELFF
TRBV6-1	once	TRBJ1-5	-	15	TGTGCCAGCAGTGAAGCCTGGACAGTCAATCAGCCCCAGCATTTT	CASSEAWTVNQPQHF
TRBV6-5	-	TRBJ2-1	TRBD1	15	TGTGCCAGCAGTTCTACAGGGGCCGCTTACAATGAGCAGTTCTTC	CASSSTGAAYNEQFF
TRBV14	-	TRBJ1-3	-	17	TGTGCCAGCAGCCAAATAAGACGGCCGAGGACTGGAAACACCATATATTTT	CASSQIRRPRTGNTIYF
TRBV29-1	-	TRBJ1-1	-	14	TGCAGCGCCCACCGACGGGGAGTAAATACTGAAGCTTTCTTT	CSAHRRGVNTEAFF
TRBV7-2	-	TRBJ2-1	-	14	TGTGCCAGCAGCTTAGCCCGGAGGTACAATGAGCAGTTCTTC	CASSLARRYNEQFF
TRBV5-1	-	TRBJ2-1	TRBD2	15	TGCGCCAGCAGCAGGACTAGCGGCGCCTACAATGAGCAGTTCTTC	CASSRTSGAYNEQFF
TRBV24-1	-	TRBJ1-5	-	14	TGTGCCACCAGTGAGGGGGGTGGCAATCAGCCCCAGCATTTT	CATSEGGGNQPQHF